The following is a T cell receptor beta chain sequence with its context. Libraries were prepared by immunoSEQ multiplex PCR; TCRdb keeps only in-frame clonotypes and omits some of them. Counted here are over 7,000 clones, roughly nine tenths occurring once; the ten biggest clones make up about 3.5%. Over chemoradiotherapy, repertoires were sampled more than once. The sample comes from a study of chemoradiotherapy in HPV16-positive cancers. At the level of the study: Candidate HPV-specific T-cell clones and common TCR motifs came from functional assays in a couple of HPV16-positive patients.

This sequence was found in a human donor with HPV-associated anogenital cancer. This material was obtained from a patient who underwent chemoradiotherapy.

CDR3 region: CASSLLLIGGEQFF. For the CDR3, the DNA is TGTGCCAGCAGCTTATTGTTAATTGGGGGCGAGCAGTTCTTC. V gene TRBV7-8 combines with J gene TRBJ2-1, with a tentative D call TRBD1 (6 bases). V gave up 2 bases and J gave up 10 bases, with 15 bases separating them. The CDR3 has 14 amino acids. The germline V gene has CDR1 SGHVS and CDR2 FQNEAQ.